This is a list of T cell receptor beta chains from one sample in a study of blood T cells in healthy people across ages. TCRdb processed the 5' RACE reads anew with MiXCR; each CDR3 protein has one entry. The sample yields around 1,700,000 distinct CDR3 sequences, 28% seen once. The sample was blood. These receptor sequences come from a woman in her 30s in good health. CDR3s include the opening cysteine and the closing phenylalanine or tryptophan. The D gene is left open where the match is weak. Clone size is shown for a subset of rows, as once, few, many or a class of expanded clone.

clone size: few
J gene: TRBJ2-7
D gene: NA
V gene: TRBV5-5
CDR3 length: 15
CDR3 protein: CASSFFAESSYEQYF
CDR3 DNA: TGTGCCAGCAGCTTTTTTGCTGAGAGTTCCTACGAGCAGTACTTC

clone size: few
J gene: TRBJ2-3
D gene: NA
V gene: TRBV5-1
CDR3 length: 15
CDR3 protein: CASSLEAGYTDTQYF
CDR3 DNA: TGCGCCAGCAGCTTGGAGGCGGGGTACACAGATACGCAGTATTTT

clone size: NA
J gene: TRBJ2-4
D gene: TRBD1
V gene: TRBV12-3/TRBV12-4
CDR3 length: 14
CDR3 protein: CASREEGAKNIQYF
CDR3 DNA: TGTGCCAGCAGGGAAGAGGGGGCTAAAAACATTCAGTACTTC

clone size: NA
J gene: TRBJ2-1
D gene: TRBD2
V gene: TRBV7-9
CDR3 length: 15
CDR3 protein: CASSSEGTSFWEQFF
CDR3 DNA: TGTGCCAGCAGCTCCGAGGGGACTAGCTTTTGGGAGCAGTTCTTC

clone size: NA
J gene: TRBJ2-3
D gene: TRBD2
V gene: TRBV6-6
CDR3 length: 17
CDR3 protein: CASRGGASGFPRKSQYF
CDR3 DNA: TGTGCCAGCAGGGGGGGGGCTAGCGGGTTTCCCCGGAAATCGCAGTATTTT

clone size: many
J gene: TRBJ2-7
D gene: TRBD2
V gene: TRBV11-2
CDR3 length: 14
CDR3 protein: CASSTTSGDYEQYF
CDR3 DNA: TGTGCCAGCAGCACAACTAGCGGGGATTACGAGCAGTACTTC

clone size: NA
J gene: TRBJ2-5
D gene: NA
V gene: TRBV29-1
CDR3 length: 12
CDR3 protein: CSVAKGRETQYF
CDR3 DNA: TGCAGCGTTGCGAAAGGGAGGGAGACCCAGTACTTC

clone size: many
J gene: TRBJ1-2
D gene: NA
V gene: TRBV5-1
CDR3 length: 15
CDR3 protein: CASSLVTDTNYGYTF
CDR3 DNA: TGCGCCAGCAGCTTGGTAACAGATACTAACTATGGCTACACCTTC

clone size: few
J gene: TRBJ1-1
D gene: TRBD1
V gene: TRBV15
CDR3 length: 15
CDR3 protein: CATSRLTGGWTEAFF
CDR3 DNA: TGTGCCACCAGCAGATTGACAGGGGGGTGGACTGAAGCTTTCTTT

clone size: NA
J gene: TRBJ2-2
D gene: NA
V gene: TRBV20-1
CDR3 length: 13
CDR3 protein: CSATEETTGELFF
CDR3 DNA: TGCAGTGCTACGGAGGAGACCACCGGGGAGCTGTTTTTT

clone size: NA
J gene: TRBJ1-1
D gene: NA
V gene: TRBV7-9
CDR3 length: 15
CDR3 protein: CASSLDSPRVSEAFF
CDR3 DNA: TGTGCCAGCAGCCTAGACAGCCCGAGGGTCTCTGAAGCTTTCTTT

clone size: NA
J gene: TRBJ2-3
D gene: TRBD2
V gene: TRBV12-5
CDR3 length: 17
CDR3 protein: CASGLVGLAGGTDTQYF
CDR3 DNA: TGTGCTAGTGGTTTGGTAGGTCTAGCGGGAGGCACAGATACGCAGTATTTT

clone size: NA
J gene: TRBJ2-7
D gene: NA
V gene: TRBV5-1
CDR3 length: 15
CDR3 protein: CASSIEPGGGGEQYF
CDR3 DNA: TGCGCCAGCAGCATCGAGCCCGGGGGCGGTGGCGAGCAGTACTTC

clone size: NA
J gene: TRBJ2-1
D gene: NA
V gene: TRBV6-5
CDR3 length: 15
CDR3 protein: CATSSALNTHNEQFF
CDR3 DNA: TGTGCCACCTCTAGCGCTCTCAATACACACAATGAGCAGTTCTTC

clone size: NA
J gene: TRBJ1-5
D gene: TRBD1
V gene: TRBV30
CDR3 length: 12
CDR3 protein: CAWSRRGLPQHF
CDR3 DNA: TGTGCCTGGAGTAGAAGGGGGCTGCCCCAGCATTTT

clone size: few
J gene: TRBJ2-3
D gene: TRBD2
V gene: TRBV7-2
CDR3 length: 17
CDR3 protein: CASTLRPPGLAGVAQYF
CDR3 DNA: TGTGCCAGCACCCTGCGACCCCCGGGACTAGCGGGAGTGGCGCAGTATTTT

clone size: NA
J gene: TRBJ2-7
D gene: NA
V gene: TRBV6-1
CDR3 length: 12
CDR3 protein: CASIGIDHEQYF
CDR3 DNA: TGTGCCAGCATCGGAATTGACCACGAGCAGTACTTC

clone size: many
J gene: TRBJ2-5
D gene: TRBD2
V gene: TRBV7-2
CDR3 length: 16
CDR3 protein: CASRAGGGGAGETQYF
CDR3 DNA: TGTGCCAGCAGGGCCGGCGGCGGGGGGGCCGGAGAGACCCAGTACTTC

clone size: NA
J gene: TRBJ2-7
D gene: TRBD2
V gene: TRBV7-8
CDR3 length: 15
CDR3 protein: CASSPGLAGPLEQYF
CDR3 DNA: TGTGCCAGCAGCCCGGGACTAGCGGGACCCCTCGAGCAGTACTTC

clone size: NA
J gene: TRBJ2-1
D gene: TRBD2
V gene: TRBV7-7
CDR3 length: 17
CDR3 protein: CASSAIAGMGSYNEQFF
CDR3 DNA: TGTGCCAGCAGCGCCATAGCGGGGATGGGGTCCTACAATGAGCAGTTCTTC

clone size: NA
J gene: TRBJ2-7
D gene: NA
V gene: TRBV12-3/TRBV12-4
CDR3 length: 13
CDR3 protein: CASRRGTAYEQYF
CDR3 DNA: TGTGCCAGCAGACGTGGAACCGCCTACGAGCAGTACTTC

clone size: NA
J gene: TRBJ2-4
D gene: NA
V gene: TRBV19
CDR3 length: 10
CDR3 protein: CASRGDIQYF
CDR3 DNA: TGTGCCAGTAGAGGGGACATTCAGTACTTC

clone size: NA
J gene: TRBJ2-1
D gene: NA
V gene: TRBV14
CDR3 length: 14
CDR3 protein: CTSSQESSSGEQFF
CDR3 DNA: TGTACCAGCAGCCAAGAGTCTAGTTCCGGTGAGCAGTTCTTC

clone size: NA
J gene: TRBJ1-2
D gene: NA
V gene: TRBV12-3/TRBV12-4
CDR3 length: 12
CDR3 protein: CASSPYGYGYTF
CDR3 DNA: TGTGCCAGCAGTCCCTACGGATATGGCTACACCTTC

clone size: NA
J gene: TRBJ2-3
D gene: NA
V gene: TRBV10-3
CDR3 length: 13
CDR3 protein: CATGGSAPDTQYF
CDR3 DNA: TGTGCCACGGGGGGCAGCGCCCCAGATACGCAGTATTTT

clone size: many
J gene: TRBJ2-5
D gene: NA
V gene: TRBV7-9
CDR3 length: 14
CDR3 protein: CASSLGSVRETQYF
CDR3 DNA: TGTGCCAGCAGCTTAGGTTCAGTGCGAGAGACCCAGTACTTC

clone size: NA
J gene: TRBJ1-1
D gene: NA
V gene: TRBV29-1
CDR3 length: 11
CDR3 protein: CSVETDTEAFF
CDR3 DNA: TGCAGCGTTGAGACAGACACTGAAGCTTTCTTT

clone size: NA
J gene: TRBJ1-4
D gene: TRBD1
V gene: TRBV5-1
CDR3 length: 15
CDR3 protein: CASSPPGQGTEKRFF
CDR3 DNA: TGCGCCAGCAGCCCACCGGGACAGGGGACTGAAAAACGGTTTTTT

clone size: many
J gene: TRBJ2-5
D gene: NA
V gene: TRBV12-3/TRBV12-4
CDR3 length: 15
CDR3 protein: CASSLGGGYQETQYF
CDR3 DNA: TGTGCCAGCAGTCTGGGTGGCGGGTACCAAGAGACCCAGTACTTC

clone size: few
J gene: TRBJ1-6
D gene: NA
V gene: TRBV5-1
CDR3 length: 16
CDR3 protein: CASSLRVGQSGSPLHF
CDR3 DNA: TGCGCCAGCAGCTTGCGGGTCGGGCAGAGTGGTTCACCCCTCCACTTT

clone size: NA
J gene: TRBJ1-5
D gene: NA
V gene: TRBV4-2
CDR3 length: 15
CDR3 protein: CASSLQQYSNQPQHF
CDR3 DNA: TGTGCCAGCAGTCTACAGCAGTATAGCAATCAGCCCCAGCATTTT